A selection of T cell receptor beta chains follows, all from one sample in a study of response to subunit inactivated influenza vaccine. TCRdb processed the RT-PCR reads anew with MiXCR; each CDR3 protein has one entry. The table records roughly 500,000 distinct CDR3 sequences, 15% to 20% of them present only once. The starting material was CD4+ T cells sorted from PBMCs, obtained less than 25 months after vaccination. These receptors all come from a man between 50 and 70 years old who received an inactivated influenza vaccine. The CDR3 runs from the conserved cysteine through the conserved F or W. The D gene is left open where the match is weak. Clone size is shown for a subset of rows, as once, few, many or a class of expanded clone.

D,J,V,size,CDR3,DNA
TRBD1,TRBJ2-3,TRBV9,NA,CASSGQGASTGTDTQYF,TGTGCCAGCAGCGGTCAGGGGGCGTCTACCGGCACAGATACGCAGTATTTT
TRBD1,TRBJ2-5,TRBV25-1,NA,CASSGDRFEETQYF,TGTGCCAGCAGTGGGGACAGGTTCGAAGAGACCCAGTACTTC
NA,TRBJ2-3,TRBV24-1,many,CATSDPGWDTQYF,TGTGCCACCAGTGACCCGGGATGGGATACGCAGTATTTT
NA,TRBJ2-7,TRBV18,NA,CASSKTRDSYEQYF,TGTGCCAGCTCTAAAACAAGGGATTCCTACGAGCAGTACTTC
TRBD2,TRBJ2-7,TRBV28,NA,CASSLGLAERYEQYF,TGTGCCAGCAGTTTAGGACTAGCCGAACGCTACGAGCAGTACTTC
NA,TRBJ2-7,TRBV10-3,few,CAISESEASSSYEQYF,TGTGCCATCAGTGAGTCGGAAGCGTCGAGCTCCTACGAGCAGTACTTC
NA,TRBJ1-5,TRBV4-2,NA,CASSQYERSNQPQHF,TGTGCCAGCAGCCAATACGAACGGAGCAATCAGCCCCAGCATTTT
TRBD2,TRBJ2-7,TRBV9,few,CASSVDEGGSSEQYF,TGTGCCAGCAGCGTAGATGAGGGAGGGTCGTCCGAGCAGTACTTC
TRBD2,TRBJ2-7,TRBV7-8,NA,CASSLARVIAGGYEQYF,TGTGCCAGCAGCTTAGCGAGGGTTATAGCGGGAGGCTACGAGCAGTACTTC
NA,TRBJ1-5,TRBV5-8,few,CASSLVDYSNQPQHF,TGTGCCAGCAGCTTGGTCGATTATAGCAATCAGCCCCAGCATTTT
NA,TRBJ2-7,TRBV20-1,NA,CSASMPSSSSEQYF,TGCAGTGCTAGTATGCCTAGTTCTTCGAGTGAGCAGTACTTC
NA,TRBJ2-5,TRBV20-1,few,CSASETGRGTQYF,TGCAGTGCGAGTGAGACAGGCCGAGGGACCCAGTACTTC
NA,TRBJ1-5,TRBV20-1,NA,CCARAHTGPRNQPQHF,TGCTGTGCTAGAGCGCATACAGGGCCACGCAATCAGCCCCAGCATTTT
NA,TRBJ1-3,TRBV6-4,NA,CASRRRLGTELLGGNTIYF,TGTGCCAGCAGGCGTCGCCTAGGGACCGAATTATTGGGGGGAAACACCATATATTTT
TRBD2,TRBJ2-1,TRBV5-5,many,CASSLIAGKHEQFF,TGTGCCAGCAGCTTGATAGCGGGAAAGCATGAGCAGTTCTTC
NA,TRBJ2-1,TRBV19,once,CASSIRIQNEQFF,TGTGCCAGTAGTATACGGATACAAAATGAGCAGTTCTTC
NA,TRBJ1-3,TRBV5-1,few,CASSLDVTGNTIYF,TGCGCCAGCAGCTTGGACGTAACGGGAAACACCATATATTTT
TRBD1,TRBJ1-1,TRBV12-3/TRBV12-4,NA,CASSRTGGLSNTEAFF,TGTGCCAGCAGTCGAACAGGGGGGCTATCGAACACTGAAGCTTTCTTT
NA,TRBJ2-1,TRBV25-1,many,CASSEIGLYSYNEQFF,TGTGCCAGCAGTGAAATTGGACTATACTCCTACAATGAGCAGTTCTTC
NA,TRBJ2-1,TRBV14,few,CASSPLGGLPLEQFF,TGTGCCAGCAGCCCCCTCGGGGGGCTTCCGTTGGAGCAGTTCTTC
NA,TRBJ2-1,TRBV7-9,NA,CASGRAQINEQFF,TGTGCCAGCGGACGGGCGCAGATCAATGAGCAGTTCTTC
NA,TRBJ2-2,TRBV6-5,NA,CASSYSGRGNTGELFF,TGTGCCAGCAGTTACAGTGGTCGGGGGAACACCGGGGAGCTGTTTTTT
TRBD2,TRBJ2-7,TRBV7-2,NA,CASSLGLASDEQYF,TGTGCCAGCAGCCTGGGACTAGCTTCCGACGAGCAGTACTTC
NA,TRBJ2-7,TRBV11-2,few,CASSPTHYEQYF,TGTGCCAGCAGCCCGACACACTACGAGCAGTACTTC
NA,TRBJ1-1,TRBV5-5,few,CASKAISGTGTEAFF,TGTGCCAGCAAAGCAATTTCAGGGACGGGAACTGAAGCTTTCTTT
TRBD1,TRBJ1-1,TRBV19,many,CASSGQVTEAFF,TGTGCCAGTAGCGGACAGGTTACTGAAGCTTTCTTT
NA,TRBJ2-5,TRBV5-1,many,CASSGQRQETQYF,TGCGCCAGCTCCGGACAGAGACAAGAGACCCAGTACTTC
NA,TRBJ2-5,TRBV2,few,CASRVGTETQYF,TGTGCCAGCAGGGTAGGGACGGAGACCCAGTACTTC
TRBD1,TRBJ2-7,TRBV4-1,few,CASSQVGTGWGQYF,TGCGCCAGCAGCCAAGTTGGGACAGGGTGGGGGCAGTACTTC
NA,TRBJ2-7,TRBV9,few,CASSVLAGTYEQYF,TGTGCCAGCAGCGTACTGGCAGGGACCTACGAGCAGTACTTC
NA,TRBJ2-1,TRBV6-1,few,CASSAQRRGVGGEQFF,TGTGCCAGCAGTGCCCAACGCCGGGGCGTAGGTGGTGAGCAGTTCTTC
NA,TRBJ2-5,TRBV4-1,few,CASSQDTGLTQYF,TGCGCCAGCAGCCAAGATACAGGATTGACCCAGTACTTC
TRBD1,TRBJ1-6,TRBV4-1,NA,CASSHVRDSNSPLHF,TGCGCCAGCAGCCACGTCCGGGACAGTAATTCACCCCTCCACTTT
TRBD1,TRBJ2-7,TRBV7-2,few,CASSLQGVGYEQYF,TGTGCCAGCAGCTTACAGGGGGTGGGCTACGAGCAGTACTTC
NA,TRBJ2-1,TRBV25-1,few,CASRDTLRNEQFF,TGTGCCAGCCGGGACACCCTGAGAAATGAGCAGTTCTTC
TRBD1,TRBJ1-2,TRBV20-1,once,CSAPTGTGAIGGYTF,TGCAGTGCCCCGACCGGGACAGGGGCGATTGGTGGCTACACCTTC
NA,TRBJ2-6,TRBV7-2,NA,CASSPGGGSSGANVLTF,TGTGCCAGCAGCCCAGGCGGAGGGAGCTCTGGGGCCAACGTCCTGACTTTC
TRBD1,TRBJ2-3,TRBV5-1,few,CASSLGQGSSTDTQYF,TGCGCCAGCAGCTTGGGACAGGGCTCCAGCACAGATACGCAGTATTTT
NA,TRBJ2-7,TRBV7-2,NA,CASSPTVWDEQYF,TGTGCCAGCAGCCCGACAGTCTGGGACGAGCAGTACTTC
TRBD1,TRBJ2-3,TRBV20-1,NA,CSARDLQDRKETNTDTQYF,TGCAGTGCTAGAGATCTTCAGGACAGGAAGGAAACTAACACAGATACGCAGTATTTT
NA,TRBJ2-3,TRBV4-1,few,CASSWGAGVDTQYF,TGCGCCAGCAGCTGGGGGGCCGGGGTCGATACGCAGTATTTT
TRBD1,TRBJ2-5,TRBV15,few,CATSRFAGTGVRETQYF,TGTGCCACCAGCAGATTTGCCGGGACAGGGGTTCGAGAGACCCAGTACTTC
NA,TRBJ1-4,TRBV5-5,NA,CASSLILGRRNEKLFF,TGTGCCAGCAGCCTCATCCTCGGCAGGAGGAATGAAAAACTGTTTTTT
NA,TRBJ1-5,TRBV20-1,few,CSAGQAEGEPQHF,TGCAGTGCTGGACAAGCCGAAGGTGAGCCCCAGCATTTT
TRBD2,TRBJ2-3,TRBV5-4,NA,CASSPRLAAPDTQYF,TGTGCCAGCAGCCCCAGACTAGCGGCCCCCGATACGCAGTATTTT
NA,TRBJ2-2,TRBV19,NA,CASSIGQIRELFF,TGTGCCAGTAGTATAGGGCAGATTAGGGAGCTGTTTTTT
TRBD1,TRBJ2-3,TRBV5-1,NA,CASGQGPSTDTQYF,TGCGCCAGCGGACAGGGTCCTAGCACAGATACGCAGTATTTT
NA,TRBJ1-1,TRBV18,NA,CASSPVSYTEAFF,TGTGCCAGCTCACCTGTGAGCTACACTGAAGCTTTCTTT
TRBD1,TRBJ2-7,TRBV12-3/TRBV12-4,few,CASSETGGGYEQYF,TGTGCCAGCAGTGAGACAGGGGGCGGGTACGAGCAGTACTTC
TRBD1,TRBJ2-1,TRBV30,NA,CACAGTVSTEQFF,TGTGCCTGCGCCGGGACAGTTAGTACTGAGCAGTTCTTC
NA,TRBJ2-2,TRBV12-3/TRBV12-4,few,CASSLVPGVGTGELFF,TGTGCCAGCAGTTTAGTTCCAGGGGTCGGCACCGGGGAGCTGTTTTTT
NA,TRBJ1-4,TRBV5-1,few,CASRPKGAGDGKLFF,TGCGCCAGCAGACCAAAGGGAGCAGGAGATGGAAAACTGTTTTTT
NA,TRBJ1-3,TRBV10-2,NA,CASSESGGQNTIYF,TGCGCCAGCAGTGAAAGTGGAGGGCAGAACACCATATATTTT
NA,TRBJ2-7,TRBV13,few,CASSLLRLREQYF,TGTGCCAGCAGCTTACTCCGCCTACGGGAGCAGTACTTC
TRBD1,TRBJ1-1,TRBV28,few,CASSRGGVSEAFF,TGTGCCAGCAGTCGAGGGGGCGTGTCTGAAGCTTTCTTT